This TCR beta chain is from a study of beta chain features in type 1 diabetes. Study-wide points: Type 1 diabetes patients had VDJ junctions that carried fewer insertions and more deletions. Patients' naive, central memory and Treg TCRB repertoires seemed closer to one another than those of healthy donors.

Purity of each sorted population was above 95%. As every portion of the isolated RNA was reverse transcribed, the sequencing read expressed TCRB transcripts. The data were produced by immunoSEQ multiplex PCR, yet TCRdb's version contains in-frame clones alone and is incomplete. The data contain 250,000 to 300,000 clones, around 7.8% of them singletons. Regarding this clone: As yet, its antigen is unknown.

Germline loops: CDR1 DFQATT, CDR2 SNEGSKA (reference sequence). This CDR3 comprises 11 residues. V was cut by 3 bases and J by 4 bases, with 6 bases left in between. Sequences were obtained from central memory CD4+ T cells from blood. This sequence originates from a woman under 30 in good health. V usage is TRBV20-1 and J usage is TRBJ1-1; D call uncertain. The CDR3 protein is CSASGVTEAFF. The CDR3 nucleotides are TGCAGTGCTAGTGGAGTCACTGAAGCTTTCTTT.